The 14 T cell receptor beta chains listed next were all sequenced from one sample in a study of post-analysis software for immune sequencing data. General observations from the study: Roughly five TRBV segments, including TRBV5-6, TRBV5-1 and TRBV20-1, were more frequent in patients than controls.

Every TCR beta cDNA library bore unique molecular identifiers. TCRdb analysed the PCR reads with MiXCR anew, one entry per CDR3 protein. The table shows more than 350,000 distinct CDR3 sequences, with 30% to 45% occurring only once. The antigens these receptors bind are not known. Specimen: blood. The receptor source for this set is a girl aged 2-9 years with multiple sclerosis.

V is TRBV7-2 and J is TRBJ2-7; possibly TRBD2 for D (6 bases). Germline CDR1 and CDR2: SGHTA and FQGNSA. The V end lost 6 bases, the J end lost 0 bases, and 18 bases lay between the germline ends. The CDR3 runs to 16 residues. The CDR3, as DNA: TGTGCCAGCAGTAGGAGAGGGCGGGAAAGCTCCTACGAGCAGTACTTC. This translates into CASSRRGRESSYEQYF.

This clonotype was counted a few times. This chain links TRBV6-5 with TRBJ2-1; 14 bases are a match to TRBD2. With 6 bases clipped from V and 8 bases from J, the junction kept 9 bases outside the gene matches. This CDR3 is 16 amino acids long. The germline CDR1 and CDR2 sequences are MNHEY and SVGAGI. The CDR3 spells CASSIGTSGSRDEQFF. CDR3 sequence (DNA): TGTGCCAGCAGCATCGGGACTAGCGGGAGTCGCGATGAGCAGTTCTTC.

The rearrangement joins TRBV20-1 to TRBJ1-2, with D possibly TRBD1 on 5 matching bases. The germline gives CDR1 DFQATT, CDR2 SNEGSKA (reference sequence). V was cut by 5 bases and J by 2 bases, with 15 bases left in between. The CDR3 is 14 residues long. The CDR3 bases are TGCAGTGCTCCCCGGCCAGGGTTGAACTATGGCTACACCTTC. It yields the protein CSAPRPGLNYGYTF.

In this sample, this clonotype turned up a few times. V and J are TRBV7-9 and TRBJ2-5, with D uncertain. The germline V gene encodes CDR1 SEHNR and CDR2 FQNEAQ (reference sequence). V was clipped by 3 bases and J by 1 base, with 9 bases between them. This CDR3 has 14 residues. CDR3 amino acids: CASSFREIQETQYF. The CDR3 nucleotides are TGTGCCAGCAGCTTTAGAGAGATCCAAGAGACCCAGTACTTC.

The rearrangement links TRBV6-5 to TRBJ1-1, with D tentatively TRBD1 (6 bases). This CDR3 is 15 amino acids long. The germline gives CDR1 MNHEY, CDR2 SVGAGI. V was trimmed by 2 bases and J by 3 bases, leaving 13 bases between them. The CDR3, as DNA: TGTGCCAGCAGTTACCTCCAGGCAGGGGACACTGAAGCTTTCTTT. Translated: CASSYLQAGDTEAFF.

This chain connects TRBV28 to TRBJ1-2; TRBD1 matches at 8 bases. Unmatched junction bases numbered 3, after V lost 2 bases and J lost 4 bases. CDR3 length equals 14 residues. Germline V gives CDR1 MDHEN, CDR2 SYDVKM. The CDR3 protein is CASSLVDRGYGYTF. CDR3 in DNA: TGTGCCAGCAGTTTAGTCGACAGGGGCTATGGCTACACCTTC.

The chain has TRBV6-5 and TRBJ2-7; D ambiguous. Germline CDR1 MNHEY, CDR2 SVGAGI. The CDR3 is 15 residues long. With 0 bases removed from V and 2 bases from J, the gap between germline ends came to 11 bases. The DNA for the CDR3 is TGTGCCAGCAGTTACTCGTCCGTGAACCCCTACGAGCAGTACTTC. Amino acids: CASSYSSVNPYEQYF.

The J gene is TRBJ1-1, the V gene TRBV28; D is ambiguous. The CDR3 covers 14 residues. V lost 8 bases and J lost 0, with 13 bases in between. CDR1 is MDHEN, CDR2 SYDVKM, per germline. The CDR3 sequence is CASPYGKMNTEAFF. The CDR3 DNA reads TGTGCCAGCCCTTACGGAAAGATGAACACTGAAGCTTTCTTT.

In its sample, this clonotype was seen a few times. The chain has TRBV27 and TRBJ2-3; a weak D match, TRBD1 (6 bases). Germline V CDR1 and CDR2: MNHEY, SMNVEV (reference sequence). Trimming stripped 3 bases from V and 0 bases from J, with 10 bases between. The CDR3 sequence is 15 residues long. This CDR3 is CASSFTGSSTDTQYF. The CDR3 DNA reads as TGTGCCAGCAGTTTTACAGGGTCTAGCACAGATACGCAGTATTTT.

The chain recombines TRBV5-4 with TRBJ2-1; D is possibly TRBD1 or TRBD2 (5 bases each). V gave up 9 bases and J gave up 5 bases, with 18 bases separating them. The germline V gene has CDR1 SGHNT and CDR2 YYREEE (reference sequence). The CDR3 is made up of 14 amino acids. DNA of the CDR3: TGTGCCATCCTGAGGGACGGGGCCAACAATGAGCAGTTCTTC. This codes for CAILRDGANNEQFF.

CDR3 DNA sequence: TGTGCCACCAGCTCCGGGACAGTGAAAGAGACCCAGTACTTC. Translation gives CATSSGTVKETQYF. The chain carries TRBV24-1 and TRBJ2-5; 7 bases fit TRBD1. Germline CDR1 reads KGHDR; CDR2 reads SFDVKD. With 7 bases clipped from V and 3 bases from J, the junction kept 7 bases outside the gene matches. CDR3 length: 14 residues.

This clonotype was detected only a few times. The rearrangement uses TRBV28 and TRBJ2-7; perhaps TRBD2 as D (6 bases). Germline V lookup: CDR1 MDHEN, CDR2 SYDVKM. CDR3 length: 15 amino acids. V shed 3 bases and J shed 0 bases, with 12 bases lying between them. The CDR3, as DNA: TGTGCCAGCAGTTTCTTCGACGGGAGCTCCTACGAGCAGTACTTC. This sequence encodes CASSFFDGSSYEQYF.

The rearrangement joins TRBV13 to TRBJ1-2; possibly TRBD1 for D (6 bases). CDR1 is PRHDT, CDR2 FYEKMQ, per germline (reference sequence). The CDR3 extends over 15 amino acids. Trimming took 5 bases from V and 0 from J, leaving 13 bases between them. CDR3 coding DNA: TGTGCCAGCAGCAAACAGGGATGGGCTAACTATGGCTACACCTTC. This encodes CASSKQGWANYGYTF.

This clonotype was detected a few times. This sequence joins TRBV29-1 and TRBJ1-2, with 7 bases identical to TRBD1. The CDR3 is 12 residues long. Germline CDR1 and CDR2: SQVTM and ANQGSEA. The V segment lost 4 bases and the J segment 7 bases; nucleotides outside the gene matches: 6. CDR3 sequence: CSVGGQVLGYTF. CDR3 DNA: TGCAGCGTTGGAGGACAGGTCCTTGGCTACACCTTC.